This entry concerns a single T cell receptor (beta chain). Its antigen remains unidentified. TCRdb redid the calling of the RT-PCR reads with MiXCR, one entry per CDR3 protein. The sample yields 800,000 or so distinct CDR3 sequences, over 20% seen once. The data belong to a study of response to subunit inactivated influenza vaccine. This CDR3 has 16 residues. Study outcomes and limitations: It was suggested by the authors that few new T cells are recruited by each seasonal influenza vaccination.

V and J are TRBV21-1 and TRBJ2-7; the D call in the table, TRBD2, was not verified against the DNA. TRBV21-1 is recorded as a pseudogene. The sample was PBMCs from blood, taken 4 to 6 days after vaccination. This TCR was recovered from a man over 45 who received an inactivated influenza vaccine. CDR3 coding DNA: TGTGCCAGCAGAAAAGTAGGGGCCACCTCCCCCTACGAGCAGTACTTC. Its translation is CASRKVGATSPYEQYF.